This is a list of T cell receptor beta chains from one sample in a study of control samples from healthy donors and cancer patients. TCRdb's table, derived via immunoSEQ multiplex PCR, lists solely in-frame clones and lacks some. The sample lists about 80,000 clones; 85% to 90% were seen once. Sequenced: blood. Receptor source: a man over 45 in good health. CDR3s include the opening cysteine and the closing phenylalanine or tryptophan. The order of the fields is clone size, V gene, D gene, J gene, CDR3 protein, CDR3 DNA. The D gene is left open where the match is weak. For some rows the clone size is stated as once, few or many, or as a class when expanded; others skip it.

>.|TRBV14|.|TRBJ2-3
CASSHRKTGRGNTDTQYF
TGTGCCAGCAGCCACCGAAAAACCGGGCGGGGAAACACAGATACGCAGTATTTT
>.|TRBV7-3|.|TRBJ2-3
CASSLTGPADTQYF
TGTGCCAGCAGCTTAACGGGGCCGGCAGATACGCAGTATTTT
>.|TRBV30|.|TRBJ2-2
CAWTDGNTGELFF
TGTGCCTGGACGGACGGGAACACCGGGGAGCTGTTTTTT
>.|TRBV19|.|TRBJ1-1
CASSIWGGDTEAFF
TGTGCCAGTAGTATATGGGGAGGGGACACTGAAGCTTTCTTT
>.|TRBV4-1|TRBD1|TRBJ1-2
CASSQGGTGLNYGYTF
TGCGCCAGCAGCCAAGGAGGGACAGGACTTAACTATGGCTACACCTTC
>.|TRBV5-8|.|TRBJ1-4
CASSFGQRTNEKLFF
TGTGCCAGCAGCTTCGGACAGAGGACTAATGAAAAACTGTTTTTT
>.|TRBV18|.|TRBJ2-3
CASSPLPPPSTDTQYF
TGTGCCAGCTCACCACTCCCGCCACCTAGCACAGATACGCAGTATTTT
>.|TRBV30|TRBD1|TRBJ1-1
CAWSVAGTGNAFF
TGTGCCTGGAGTGTAGCGGGGACAGGGAACGCTTTCTTT
>.|TRBV27|.|TRBJ2-2
CASSLLQGPTGELFF
TGTGCCAGCAGTCTTCTCCAGGGTCCAACCGGGGAGCTGTTTTTT
>.|TRBV11-2|.|TRBJ1-5
CASSLGDQQPQHF
TGTGCCAGCAGCTTAGGCGACCAACAGCCCCAGCATTTT
>.|TRBV5-4|.|TRBJ1-2
CASSSGGPVPYGYTF
TGTGCCAGCAGCTCGGGCGGACCAGTCCCCTATGGCTACACCTTC
>few|TRBV25-1|.|TRBJ1-4
CASSEGVKLFF
TGTGCCAGCAGTGAGGGAGTAAAACTGTTTTTT
>.|TRBV5-5|.|TRBJ1-2
CASSYRWTGRGYTF
TGTGCCAGCAGCTACCGCTGGACCGGACGTGGCTACACCTTC
>.|TRBV20-1|.|TRBJ2-1
CSARDDNEQFF
TGCAGTGCTAGAGACGACAATGAGCAGTTCTTC
>.|TRBV3-1/TRBV3-2|.|TRBJ2-5
CASSLTEETQYF
TGTGCCAGCAGCCTTACGGAAGAGACCCAGTACTTC
>few|TRBV30|TRBD1|TRBJ2-6
CAWSAPGQRLTSGANVLTF
TGTGCCTGGAGTGCCCCGGGACAGCGATTAACCTCTGGGGCCAACGTCCTGACTTTC
>.|TRBV18|.|TRBJ1-3
CASSPHPKTAGNTIYF
TGTGCCAGCTCACCACACCCGAAGACAGCAGGAAACACCATATATTTT
>.|TRBV19|TRBD1|TRBJ2-3
CASSKGGTGGRIDTQYF
TGTGCCAGTAGTAAGGGAGGGACAGGGGGCAGGATAGATACGCAGTATTTT
>.|TRBV24-1|.|TRBJ2-2
CATSDPGANTGELFF
TGTGCCACCAGTGACCCCGGGGCGAACACCGGGGAGCTGTTTTTT
>.|TRBV19|.|TRBJ1-2
CASSMRGRDGYTF
TGTGCCAGTAGTATGCGAGGGCGGGATGGCTACACCTTC
>.|TRBV5-4|TRBD1|TRBJ1-4
CASSKQGLTNEKLFF
TGTGCCAGCAGCAAACAGGGGTTAACTAATGAAAAACTGTTTTTT
>.|TRBV9|.|TRBJ2-3
CASSRTDTQYF
TGTGCCAGCAGCCGGACAGATACGCAGTATTTT
>.|TRBV7-9|.|TRBJ2-3
CASSFGGHTDTQYF
TGTGCCAGCAGCTTCGGGGGCCACACAGATACGCAGTATTTT
>.|TRBV25-1|.|TRBJ1-2
CASSGTGWELGYGYTF
TGTGCCAGCAGCGGGACCGGATGGGAGCTAGGCTATGGCTACACCTTC
>.|TRBV5-1|.|TRBJ1-3
CASSYQEAGNTIYF
TGCGCCAGCAGCTACCAGGAGGCTGGAAACACCATATATTTT
>.|TRBV19|.|TRBJ1-2
CASSMSGNYGYTF
TGTGCCAGTAGTATGTCAGGGAACTATGGCTACACCTTC
>.|TRBV6-5|.|TRBJ2-3
CASSPTRQTDTQYF
TGTGCCAGCAGCCCAACCCGACAGACAGATACGCAGTATTTT
>.|TRBV19|.|TRBJ2-3
CASRDTISTDTQYF
TGTGCCAGTAGGGACACTATTAGCACAGATACGCAGTATTTT
>.|TRBV20-1|.|TRBJ1-2
CSAQGGYGYTF
TGCAGTGCTCAAGGGGGGTATGGCTACACCTTC
>.|TRBV5-1|.|TRBJ1-1
CASSLVNTEAFF
TGCGCCAGCAGCTTGGTGAACACTGAAGCTTTCTTT
>few|TRBV6-5|.|TRBJ1-1
CASYGADTEAFF
TGTGCCAGCTACGGTGCGGACACTGAAGCTTTCTTT
>.|TRBV6-1|TRBD1|TRBJ2-6
CASSDRTGPGANVLTF
TGTGCCAGCAGTGACCGGACAGGGCCCGGGGCCAACGTCCTGACTTTC
>.|TRBV6-1|.|TRBJ1-2
CASSDQGQYGYTF
TGTGCCAGCAGTGACCAGGGGCAATATGGCTACACCTTC
>.|TRBV7-9|.|TRBJ2-7
CASSGSTPLLKQYF
TGTGCCAGCAGCGGGAGCACCCCTCTACTGAAGCAGTACTTC
>once|TRBV7-9|TRBD2|TRBJ2-5
CASSFQRGLETQYF
TGTGCCAGCAGCTTCCAGCGGGGGTTGGAGACCCAGTACTTC
>.|TRBV7-8|.|TRBJ1-2
CASSLRGEPNYGYTF
TGTGCCAGCAGCTTACGGGGGGAACCTAACTATGGCTACACCTTC
>.|TRBV12-3/TRBV12-4|.|TRBJ2-5
CASSLAETQYF
TGTGCCAGCAGTTTGGCAGAGACCCAGTACTTC
>.|TRBV6-5|TRBD1|TRBJ1-6
CASSYRTGPGGSPLHF
TGTGCCAGCAGTTATAGGACAGGCCCTGGGGGTTCACCCCTCCACTTT
>once|TRBV19|.|TRBJ1-1
CASIVPGYTEAFF
TGTGCCAGTATCGTCCCGGGGTACACTGAAGCTTTCTTT
>.|TRBV7-8|TRBD2|TRBJ2-1
CASSYYRGGLNEQFF
TGTGCCAGCAGCTATTATCGGGGGGGCTTGAATGAGCAGTTCTTC
>.|TRBV15|TRBD1|TRBJ2-3
CATSGQGPDTQYF
TGTGCCACCAGCGGACAGGGACCAGATACGCAGTATTTT
>.|TRBV7-7|TRBD1|TRBJ2-5
CASSPGQVGRETQYF
TGTGCCAGCAGCCCTGGACAGGTCGGGCGAGAGACCCAGTACTTC